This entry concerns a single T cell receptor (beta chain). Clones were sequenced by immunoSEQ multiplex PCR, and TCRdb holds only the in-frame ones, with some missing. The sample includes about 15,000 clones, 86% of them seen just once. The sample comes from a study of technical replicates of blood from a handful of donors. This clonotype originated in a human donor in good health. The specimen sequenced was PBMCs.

The CDR3 nucleotides read TGTGCCAGCAGCTTGGAACTGCACAATGAGCAGTTCTTC. Its translation is CASSLELHNEQFF. The chain couples TRBV5-6 to TRBJ2-1; D unclear. V was shortened by 0 bases and J by 5 bases, with 6 bases between the two germline ends. The germline V gene has CDR1 SGHDT and CDR2 YYEEEE. This CDR3 spans 13 amino acids.